These 26 T cell receptor beta chains originate from one sample sequenced in a study of OX40 agonist ivuxolimab in advanced cancers. TCRdb keeps only in-frame clones here, not all; method: immunoSEQ multiplex PCR. In the table there are about 77,000 clones, over 75% of which are singletons. The specimen was CD4+ or CD8+ T cells sorted from blood, collected in a trial of the OX40 agonist ivuxolimab. The receptors derive from an adult with an advanced solid tumor such as melanoma, head and neck, liver or kidney cancer.

V gene TRBV27 combines with J gene TRBJ1-6; the D gene is possibly TRBD1 (6 bases). Germline V CDR1 and CDR2: MNHEY, SMNVEV (reference sequence). This CDR3 is built from 15 residues. V was trimmed by 6 bases and J by 10 bases, leaving 19 bases between them. As DNA, the CDR3 is TGTGCCAGCAGCCCCGACGCACAGGGCCTATCACCCCTCCACTTT. As protein: CASSPDAQGLSPLHF.

V and J are TRBV28 and TRBJ2-1, with 8 bases lining up with TRBD1. The CDR3 is 12 residues long. V dropped 11 bases and J dropped 6; count of bases not matched to a gene: 6. Per germline, CDR1 MDHEN and CDR2 SYDVKM. CDR3 protein: CAGQGRFNEQFF. DNA for the CDR3: TGTGCCGGACAGGGCAGATTCAATGAGCAGTTCTTC.

The chain joins TRBV14 to TRBJ2-6; weak D call: TRBD1 (5 bases). In germline, CDR1 is SGHDN, CDR2 FVKESK. With 4 bases removed from V and 2 bases from J, the gap between germline ends came to 9 bases. The CDR3 spans 15 residues. The CDR3 reads CASSPTEAGANVLTF. The DNA for the CDR3 is TGTGCCAGCAGCCCGACAGAGGCTGGGGCCAACGTCCTGACTTTC.

Concerning this clone: This sample also contains other DNA sequences that code for the same CDR3. The chain has TRBV2 and TRBJ1-5; TRBD1 agrees at 7 bases. CDR3 size: 14 residues. Germline V gene data show CDR1 as SNHLY and CDR2 as FYNNEI. V was clipped by 4 bases and J by 1 base; unmatched bases: 1. The CDR3 reads CASSGTGSNQPQHF. CDR3 DNA: TGTGCCAGCAGTGGGACAGGAAGCAATCAGCCCCAGCATTTT.

This sequence joins TRBV6-5 and TRBJ1-1; D unclear. CDR3 length equals 13 residues. In germline, CDR1 is MNHEY, CDR2 SVGAGI. V was cut by 2 bases and J by 6 bases, with 10 bases left in between. The CDR3 nucleotides read TGTGCCAGCAGTTACGAAGGTTCCGCTGAAGCTTTCTTT. Protein sequence: CASSYEGSAEAFF.

This sequence joins TRBV18 and TRBJ1-1; D is unresolved. CDR3 length: 14 residues. CDR1 is KGHSH and CDR2 is LQKENI in the germline V gene. Trimming took off 6 bases at V and 1 base at J, with 12 bases between the two ends. This CDR3 is CASSTGRGNTEAFF. The CDR3 DNA reads as TGTGCCAGCTCGACCGGTCGGGGGAACACTGAAGCTTTCTTT.

J is TRBJ1-1 and V is TRBV5-5, with 9 positions matching TRBD1. V lost 4 bases and J lost 4; bases outside the gene matches: 5. Per the germline V gene, CDR1 is SGHKS and CDR2 is YYEKEE (reference sequence). The CDR3 has 14 amino acids. CDR3 sequence reads: CASSRGQGFTEAFF. CDR3 DNA sequence: TGTGCCAGCAGCCGGGGACAGGGTTTCACTGAAGCTTTCTTT.

The J gene is TRBJ1-2, the V gene TRBV7-8; D ambiguous. Per germline, CDR1 SGHVS and CDR2 FQNEAQ. The CDR3 contains 15 residues. V dropped 5 bases and J dropped 0 bases, with 13 bases sitting between them. CDR3 region: CASSPTTGSNYGYTF. As DNA, the CDR3 is TGTGCCAGCAGCCCAACGACCGGATCTAACTATGGCTACACCTTC.

The CDR3 protein is CASSLGGTINNSPLHF. The CDR3 bases are TGTGCCAGCAGCTTAGGGGGGACCATCAATAATTCACCCCTCCACTTT. The chain couples TRBV7-9 to TRBJ1-6, with D perhaps matching TRBD1 (5 bases). This CDR3 is built from 16 residues. Germline values: CDR1 SEHNR, CDR2 FQNEAQ (reference sequence). V lost 1 base, J lost 5 bases, and 12 bases lay in between.

This clone was seen a few times. The chain is built from TRBV5-4 and TRBJ2-7; the D gene is possibly TRBD2 (6 bases). The CDR3 totals 16 residues. The germline CDR1 and CDR2 sequences are SGHNT and YYREEE (reference sequence). The V and J ends lost 0 bases and 7 bases respectively, with 20 bases between them. CDR3 sequence reads: CASSLDLGLLSVEQYF. For the CDR3, the DNA is TGTGCCAGCAGCTTGGATTTGGGACTCCTAAGTGTTGAGCAGTACTTC.

The J gene is TRBJ2-2, the V gene TRBV12-5; tentative D call: TRBD2 (5 bases). V was shortened by 3 bases and J by 4 bases, with 12 bases between the two germline ends. CDR1 and CDR2 from the germline V gene are LGHNT and FRNRAP. The CDR3 has 15 amino acids. The DNA for the CDR3 is TGTGCTAGTGGTTTTTTCAGCGGCCCCACCGGGGAGCTGTTTTTT. It yields the protein CASGFFSGPTGELFF.

This chain uses TRBV7-2 with TRBJ2-1; 7 nucleotides agree with TRBD2. Germline V gene lookup returns CDR1 SGHTA and CDR2 FQGNSA. CDR3 length equals 15 residues. With V trimmed by 5 bases and J by 1 base, 5 bases remained unmatched. The CDR3 spells CASSPEAGSYNEQFF. The CDR3 coding sequence is TGTGCCAGCAGCCCCGAAGCGGGGTCCTACAATGAGCAGTTCTTC.

The chain combines TRBV6-4 with TRBJ1-2; D possibly corresponds to TRBD1 (6 bases). This CDR3 spans 15 amino acids. The ends were cut back, 6 bases at V and 0 bases at J, with 14 bases in the middle. CDR1 MRHNA and CDR2 SNTAGT come from the germline V gene. The CDR3 DNA follows: TGTGCCAGCAGCCCCGACAGGACCTCTAACTATGGCTACACCTTC. This gives the protein CASSPDRTSNYGYTF.

This chain connects TRBV21-1 to TRBJ1-5; TRBD1 was called by the table and not checked on the DNA. TRBV21-1 is a pseudogene segment. The CDR3 loop spans 14 amino acids. The CDR3 here is CASSNADSRQPQHF. CDR3 in DNA: TGTGCCAGCAGCAACGCAGACAGTAGGCAGCCCCAGCATTTT.

The chain is built from TRBV9 and TRBJ1-1; 7 nucleotides agree with TRBD1. Germline V CDR1 and CDR2: SGDLS, YYNGEE. The V gene end was trimmed by 3 bases and the J gene end by 0 bases; junction bases not matched to a gene: 5. The CDR3 loop spans 15 amino acids. CDR3 region: CASSEPTGMNTEAFF. In DNA form, the CDR3 reads TGTGCCAGCAGCGAGCCGACAGGGATGAACACTGAAGCTTTCTTT. Combining the CDR3 with reference TRBV9 and TRBJ1-1 gives the whole variable domain DSGVTQTPKHLITATGQRVTLRCSPRSGDLSVYWYQQSLDQGLQFLIQYYNGEERAKGNILERFSAQQFPDLHSELNLSSLELGDSALYFCASSEPTGMNTEAFFGQGTRLTVV.

The gene calls are TRBV6-6 and TRBJ2-3, with D possibly matching TRBD2 (6 bases). Deletions cut 10 bases from V and 7 bases from J, with 12 bases between. The CDR3 has 11 residues. Per the germline V gene, CDR1 is MNHNY and CDR2 is SVGAGI (reference sequence). The CDR3 spells CAIFRGNTQYF. The DNA of the CDR3 is TGTGCCATCTTCCGGGGGAATACGCAGTATTTT.

The V gene is TRBV2, the J gene TRBJ1-3; no definite D call. The V gene's germline CDR1 is SNHLY and CDR2 FYNNEI. V was cut by 6 bases and J by 1 base, with 16 bases left in between. The CDR3 totals 16 residues. The CDR3: CASSQKLVGSGNTIYF. The DNA of the CDR3 is TGTGCCAGCAGCCAGAAGTTGGTTGGGTCTGGAAACACCATATATTTT. Together with reference TRBV2 and TRBJ1-3, the CDR3 gives the full variable domain: EPEVTQTPSHQVTQMGQEVILRCVPISNHLYFYWYRQILGQKVEFLVSFYNNEISEKSEIFDDQFSVERPDGSNFTLKIRSTKLEDSAMYFCASSQKLVGSGNTIYFGEGSWLTVV.

V gene TRBV2 combines with J gene TRBJ2-1; the match to TRBD2 covers 8 bases. Trimming took 6 bases from V and 5 from J; bases not matched to a gene: 3. Germline lookup yields CDR1 SNHLY and CDR2 FYNNEI. CDR3 length equals 13 residues. The CDR3 DNA is TGTGCCAGCAGACGGGGGGGAAACAATGAGCAGTTCTTC. Translated, it gives CASRRGGNNEQFF.

The chain couples TRBV11-3 to TRBJ1-1; D gene uncertain. The V end was cut by 0 bases, the J end by 11 bases, with 13 bases between. Germline assignment: CDR1 SGHNT and CDR2 YENEEA. The CDR3 is 13 residues long. CDR3 sequence reads: CASSLDRVEEAFF. As DNA, the CDR3 is TGTGCCAGCAGCTTAGATCGAGTGGAAGAGGCTTTCTTT. Together with reference TRBV11-3 and TRBJ1-1, the CDR3 gives the full variable domain: EAGVVQSPRYKIIEKKQPVAFWCNPISGHNTLYWYLQNLGQGPELLIRYENEEAVDDSQLPKDRFSAERLKGVDSTLKIQPAELGDSAVYLCASSLDRVEEAFFGQGTRLTVV.

The chain couples TRBV4-2 to TRBJ2-5; 9 nucleotides match TRBD2. This CDR3 has 17 residues. Germline CDR1 reads LGHNA; CDR2 reads YNFKEQ. The V and J ends lost 1 base and 1 base, in that order; junction bases with no gene match: 7. CDR3 residues: CASSQGTAGGGQETQYF. DNA of the CDR3: TGTGCCAGCAGCCAAGGCACGGCGGGAGGGGGCCAAGAGACCCAGTACTTC.

This clone appeared a single time. The chain recombines TRBV5-1 with TRBJ2-6; possibly TRBD1 for D (6 bases). The CDR3 is 19 residues long. Trimming removed 0 bases from V and 0 bases from J, with 16 bases in between. Germline V gene data show CDR1 as SGHRS and CDR2 as YFSETQ. CDR3 coding DNA: TGCGCCAGCAGCTTGGTGGGACAAGGATCCTTCTCTGGGGCCAACGTCCTGACTTTC. Translated, it gives CASSLVGQGSFSGANVLTF.

The chain joins TRBV11-3 to TRBJ2-3; 16 bases match TRBD2. The CDR3 totals 19 residues. J was trimmed by 4 bases and V by 4 bases; bases with no gene match: 11. CDR1 SGHNT and CDR2 YENEEA come from the germline V gene. CDR3 region: CASSSSGTSGGVGPDTQYF. The CDR3, as DNA: TGTGCCAGCAGCTCCTCCGGGACTAGCGGGGGGGTCGGGCCAGATACGCAGTATTTT.

The chain is built from TRBV4-1 and TRBJ2-7, with a tentative D call TRBD2 (5 bases). Between the trimmed V and J ends, which lost 2 bases and 2 bases, there was a span of 10 bases. The CDR3 contains 14 residues. Per germline, CDR1 MGHRA and CDR2 YSYEKL. CDR3 residues: CASSQLDLTYEQYF. The CDR3 region has the DNA TGCGCCAGCAGCCAATTGGACTTAACCTACGAGCAGTACTTC.

This chain uses TRBV19 with TRBJ1-2; D gene uncertain. Per germline, CDR1 LNHDA and CDR2 SQIVND (reference sequence). This CDR3 spans 13 amino acids. V lost 8 bases and J lost 1, with 11 bases in between. CDR3 DNA: TGTGCCAGTCAACAGACGGTTAACTATGGCTACACCTTC. As protein: CASQQTVNYGYTF.

The chain couples TRBV11-2 to TRBJ2-3; 8 nucleotides align to TRBD1. The CDR3 extends over 16 amino acids. Trimming cost V 5 bases and J 2 bases; bases outside gene matches: 9. Germline V gene lookup returns CDR1 SGHAT and CDR2 FQNNGV. CDR3 region: CASSLRTGLPTDTQYF. DNA for the CDR3: TGTGCCAGCAGCCTTCGGACAGGGCTTCCCACAGATACGCAGTATTTT.

V usage is TRBV4-2 and J usage is TRBJ2-1; TRBD2 agrees at 11 bases. CDR1 and CDR2 from the germline V gene are LGHNA and YNFKEQ. V lost 0 bases and J lost 4; bases outside the gene matches: 5. The CDR3 length is 17 residues. The CDR3 coding sequence is TGTGCCAGCAGCCAAGATCTTAGCGGGAGGGGGTACAATGAGCAGTTCTTC. Its protein is CASSQDLSGRGYNEQFF.